The sequence of this T cell receptor beta chain was determined in a study of OX40 agonist ivuxolimab in advanced cancers. Study in general: Patients were dosed intravenously with ivuxolimab at 0.01 to 10 mg/kg every 2 weeks. Three patients, one with hepatocellular carcinoma and two with cutaneous melanoma, achieved partial responses. Study-wide points: No determination was made of the antigen specificity of the expanded peripheral T cells.

Assay: immunoSEQ multiplex PCR; the TCRdb copy retains only in-frame clones and omits some. Counted here are under 70,000 clones, more than 75% occurring once; the ten biggest clones make up 2% to 2.5%. A remark on this clone: Its antigen is currently unknown.

Germline V CDR1 and CDR2: MGHRA, YSYEKL. This CDR3 comprises 15 residues. V lost 3 bases, J lost 10 bases, and 7 bases stayed unmatched. V and J are TRBV4-1 and TRBJ2-1; 12 bases are a match to TRBD2. The clonotype was recovered from an adult with an advanced solid tumor such as melanoma, head and neck, liver or kidney cancer. The input for sequencing was CD4+ or CD8+ T cells sorted from blood, taken in a trial of the OX40 agonist ivuxolimab. CDR3 amino acids: CASSHVGLAGQEQFF. In nucleotides, the CDR3 is TGCGCCAGCAGCCATGTGGGACTAGCGGGTCAGGAGCAGTTCTTC.